Presented here are 3 T cell receptor beta chains from one specimen sequenced in a study of shared clonotypes between healthy human individuals. Libraries were prepared by immunoSEQ multiplex PCR; TCRdb keeps only in-frame clonotypes and omits some of them. The table lists about 980,000 clones, 70% to 85% of them singletons. The specimen sequenced was memory CD4+ T cells sorted from blood. The subset is: CD45RA-negative fraction. The source of these receptors is a man in his late teens or twenties in good health.

The chain is built from TRBV18 and TRBJ2-3, with TRBD1 matching 11 bases. Trimming took 9 bases from V and 4 from J; bases not matched to a gene: 9. The germline CDR1 and CDR2 sequences are KGHSH and LQKENI. This CDR3 has 15 residues. CDR3 protein: CASSSGQGGADTQYF. The DNA of the CDR3 is TGTGCCAGTTCCTCGGGACAGGGGGGCGCAGATACGCAGTATTTT.

This clone was detected only once. The sample holds other DNA sequences that translate to the same CDR3. The chain combines TRBV18 with TRBJ2-5, with TRBD2 matching 9 bases. Germline V CDR1 and CDR2: KGHSH, LQKENI. This CDR3 spans 14 amino acids. V dropped 3 bases and J dropped 2; count of bases not matched to a gene: 1. In nucleotides, the CDR3 is TGTGCCAGCTCACCGACTAGCGGACAAGAGACCCAGTACTTC. Translated, it gives CASSPTSGQETQYF.

The rearrangement uses TRBV2 and TRBJ2-3, with a possible D match to TRBD1 (5 bases). This CDR3 comprises 14 residues. The germline gives CDR1 SNHLY, CDR2 FYNNEI. The V gene lost 6 bases and the J gene lost 2 bases, with 12 bases spanning the gap. The CDR3 bases are TGTGCCAGCAGCAGACAGAAATCCACAGATACGCAGTATTTT. Translation: CASSRQKSTDTQYF.